The 3 T cell receptor beta chains reported below all come from one sample, sequenced in a study of control samples from healthy donors and cancer patients (dated by TCRdb to the early 2020s). Library construction relied on the immunoSEQ multiplex PCR assay. TCRdb mirrors the immuneACCESS table, restricted to in-frame sequences. Some clones are absent from its copies; in checked studies, under half trace to an unresolved V gene, and the reason for the others is unknown. The sample table records 100,000 or so clones; less than 90% of these occur just once. Of the sample, under 20% is held by the ten largest clones. Specimen: blood. The source of these receptors is a woman aged 45-65 years in good health.

The chain combines TRBV6-1 with TRBJ2-3; D might be TRBD2 (5 bases). V gave up 2 bases and J gave up 0 bases, with 15 bases separating them. The CDR3 sequence is 17 residues long. The germline gives CDR1 MNHNS, CDR2 SASEGT. In DNA, the CDR3 is TGTGCCAGCAGTGAATTTCCCTCGTGGGAGAGCACAGATACGCAGTATTTT. Translation gives CASSEFPSWESTDTQYF.

The V and J genes are TRBV4-2 and TRBJ2-3; D could derive from TRBD1 or TRBD2 (5 bases each). The germline V gene has CDR1 LGHNA and CDR2 YNFKEQ. The CDR3 sequence is 16 residues long. With 1 base removed from V and 2 bases from J, the gap between germline ends came to 13 bases. The CDR3 spells CASSQGGVLFTDTQYF. DNA for the CDR3: TGTGCCAGCAGCCAAGGAGGGGTATTATTCACAGATACGCAGTATTTT.

This clone was detected a few times. The V gene is TRBV5-1, the J gene TRBJ1-1, with 8 bases aligning to TRBD1. Germline CDR1 and CDR2: SGHRS and YFSETQ. V gave up 5 bases and J gave up 5 bases; unmatched junction bases: 2. The CDR3 is 12 residues long. Here the CDR3 reads CASRTGVTEAFF. In nucleotides, the CDR3 is TGCGCCAGCAGGACAGGGGTGACTGAAGCTTTCTTT.